Shown below are 20 T cell receptor beta chains from a single sample sequenced in a study of blood T cell repertoires in COVID-19. Data came from immunoSEQ multiplex PCR; TCRdb stores just in-frame clones and leaves some out. The repertoire holds about 200,000 clones, approximately 81% seen once, with around 5% in the top ten. Material: peripheral blood. The receptors originated from a woman aged 80 or over with acute or convalescent COVID-19.

The chain combines TRBV6-6 with TRBJ2-3, with TRBD1 as a possible D gene (6 bases). The germline V gene has CDR1 MNHNY and CDR2 SVGAGI (reference sequence). CDR3 length: 14 amino acids. Trimming shortened V by 7 bases and J by 4 bases, and 15 bases separated the two germline ends. This chain's CDR3 is CASNPQGFSDTQYF. The CDR3 coding sequence is TGTGCCAGCAATCCTCAGGGGTTTTCAGATACGCAGTATTTT.

This chain links TRBV7-9 with TRBJ2-6; 8 nucleotides align to TRBD1. Trimming took 2 bases from V and 4 from J; bases not matched to a gene: 4. The V gene's germline CDR1 is SEHNR and CDR2 FQNEAQ (reference sequence). The CDR3 contains 16 residues. CDR3 sequence (DNA): TGTGCCAGCAGCTTACTGGGACAGGCGGGGGCCAACGTCCTGACTTTC. Translation: CASSLLGQAGANVLTF.

The V and J genes are TRBV4-1 and TRBJ1-3; D possibly corresponds to TRBD1 (6 bases). Germline V lookup: CDR1 MGHRA, CDR2 YSYEKL. V was pared by 8 bases and J by 0 bases, with 17 bases between. This CDR3 comprises 16 residues. The CDR3 here is CASRRNTGSSGNTIYF. The CDR3 bases are TGCGCCAGCCGACGTAACACAGGGAGCTCTGGAAACACCATATATTTT.

This chain joins TRBV5-8 and TRBJ2-5; 7 positions match TRBD1. This CDR3 is built from 15 residues. Germline V gives CDR1 SGHTS, CDR2 YDEGEE. J gave up 4 bases and V 4 bases, and 10 bases lay outside the gene matches. The CDR3 region has the DNA TGTGCCAGCAGCCTGACAGGGCTAGGTCGAGAGACCCAGTACTTC. Amino acid sequence: CASSLTGLGRETQYF.

The V gene is TRBV6-5, the J gene TRBJ1-2, with TRBD1 matching 9 bases. Germline loops: CDR1 MNHEY, CDR2 SVGAGI. V lost 8 bases and J lost 3; bases outside the gene matches: 1. This CDR3 comprises 12 residues. The CDR3 DNA reads TGTGCCAGCGGGGACAGGGACTATGGCTACACCTTC. It is translated as CASGDRDYGYTF.

V gene TRBV30 combines with J gene TRBJ1-3; no reliable D call. CDR3 length: 12 residues. Germline CDR1 and CDR2: GTSNPN and SVGIG (reference sequence). Trimming left V 5 bases short and J 8 bases short, with 13 bases between. CDR3: CAWGELGDTIYF. Here the CDR3 DNA reads TGTGCCTGGGGAGAGCTCGGAGACACCATATATTTT.

V gene TRBV6-1 combines with J gene TRBJ2-1; tentatively, D is TRBD1 (5 bases). The CDR3 consists of 14 residues. Germline values: CDR1 MNHNS, CDR2 SASEGT. The V and J ends lost 2 bases and 9 bases respectively, with 14 bases between them. This chain's CDR3 is CASSEQGPISEQFF. In DNA form, the CDR3 reads TGTGCCAGCAGTGAACAGGGTCCGATCAGTGAGCAGTTCTTC.

The V gene is TRBV19, the J gene TRBJ1-5; 7 positions match TRBD1. The CDR3 is 15 amino acids. Germline V CDR1 and CDR2: LNHDA, SQIVND (reference sequence). Losses at the gene ends were 4 bases for V and 5 bases for J; bases not matched to a gene: 8. The CDR3 reads CASSTRLRGDQPQHF. The CDR3, as DNA: TGTGCCAGTAGTACGCGCCTCAGGGGGGATCAGCCCCAGCATTTT.

This sequence joins TRBV5-6 and TRBJ2-3, with D perhaps TRBD1 (5 bases). The ends were cut back, 1 base at V and 0 bases at J, with 9 bases in the middle. CDR3 size: 15 residues. CDR1 SGHDT and CDR2 YYEEEE come from the germline V gene. CDR3 bases: TGTGCCAGCAGCTTGCCAGGGTTTAGCACAGATACGCAGTATTTT. As protein: CASSLPGFSTDTQYF.

The chain recombines TRBV30 with TRBJ1-1; perhaps TRBD1 as D (6 bases). This CDR3 is 14 amino acids long. V lost 4 bases, J lost 1 base, and 13 bases lay in between. CDR1 and CDR2 (germline): GTSNPN, SVGIG (reference sequence). CDR3 in DNA: TGTGCCTGGATTAGGGGGGAGGGGAACACTGAAGCTTTCTTT. Amino acids: CAWIRGEGNTEAFF.

The CDR3 here is CSASPLGREAFF. The CDR3, as DNA: TGCAGTGCTAGTCCATTGGGGCGTGAAGCTTTCTTT. The chain uses TRBV20-1 and TRBJ1-1; TRBD1 is a possible D gene (5 bases). The germline gives CDR1 DFQATT, CDR2 SNEGSKA (reference sequence). The CDR3 length is 12 residues. V was pared by 3 bases and J by 7 bases, with 12 bases between.

The chain recombines TRBV7-9 with TRBJ1-6, with D perhaps TRBD1 (5 bases). Germline V gene sequence: CDR1 SEHNR, CDR2 FQNEAQ (reference sequence). The CDR3 runs to 13 residues. Trimming cost V 5 bases and J 8 bases, with 10 bases left between them. CDR3 in amino acids: CASSQTGDSPLHF. DNA of the CDR3: TGTGCCAGCAGCCAAACGGGGGATTCACCCCTCCACTTT.

The gene calls are TRBV7-3 and TRBJ1-6; D gene uncertain. Trimming pared 0 bases from V and 7 bases from J, leaving 4 bases between. CDR3 length: 13 residues. CDR1 and CDR2 from the germline V gene are SGHTA and FQGTGA. For the CDR3, the DNA is TGTGCCAGCAGCTTAACCGTGAATTCACCCCTCCACTTT. Translating it yields CASSLTVNSPLHF.

This chain links TRBV9 with TRBJ1-1; weak D call: TRBD1 (5 bases). Per germline, CDR1 SGDLS and CDR2 YYNGEE. This CDR3 comprises 16 residues. Between the trimmed V and J ends, which lost 3 bases and 5 bases, there was a span of 20 bases. CDR3 nucleotides: TGTGCCAGCAGCGCCGGTGTAGGGGCAGGATGGACTGAAGCTTTCTTT. Its translation: CASSAGVGAGWTEAFF.

This chain joins TRBV3-1 (or the pseudogene TRBV3-2) and TRBJ2-7; 12 nucleotides line up with TRBD2. The CDR3 consists of 14 residues. With 6 bases clipped from V and 6 bases from J, the junction kept 6 bases outside the gene matches. Germline V lookup: CDR1 LGHDT, CDR2 YNNKEL (reference sequence). CDR3: CASRLAGGPFEQYF. The CDR3 nucleotides are TGTGCCAGCAGGCTAGCGGGAGGGCCTTTCGAGCAGTACTTC.

In this sample, this clone turned up once. CDR3 nucleotides: TGTGCCAGCAGCTCCCGACAGGGGCTGACTGAAGCTTTCTTT. Its protein product is CASSSRQGLTEAFF. The chain links TRBV7-9 to TRBJ1-1, with 8 bases aligning to TRBD1. With V trimmed by 4 bases and J by 5 bases, 6 bases remained unmatched. The CDR3 consists of 14 residues. Germline V gene sequence: CDR1 SEHNR, CDR2 FQNEAQ (reference sequence).

The V and J genes are TRBV30 and TRBJ2-2; a weak D match, TRBD1 (6 bases). Germline values: CDR1 GTSNPN, CDR2 SVGIG (reference sequence). V was cut by 3 bases and J by 6 bases, with 11 bases left in between. The CDR3 is 13 amino acids. In DNA form, the CDR3 reads TGTGCCTGGAGCAGCAAGGGGGCCGGGGAGCTGTTTTTT. Its translation: CAWSSKGAGELFF. Supplemented by reference TRBV30 and TRBJ2-2, the full variable domain reads SQTIHQWPATLVQPVGSPLSLECTVEGTSNPNLYWYRQAAGRGLQLLFYSVGIGQISSEVPQNLSASRPQDRQFILSSKKLLLSDSGFYLCAWSSKGAGELFFGEGSRLTVL.

This rearrangement joins TRBV2 to TRBJ2-1, with TRBD2 matching over 10 bases. Germline CDR1 reads SNHLY; CDR2 reads FYNNEI. This CDR3 region has 15 residues. J lost 7 bases, V lost 6 bases, and 9 bases had no gene match. CDR3 nucleotide sequence: TGTGCCAGCAGCTTTACTAGCGGGATGGGAAATGAGCAGTTCTTC. Its protein product is CASSFTSGMGNEQFF.

The CDR3 nucleotides are TGTGCCAGCAGCTTTTCCCAGGACGGACTAAGACAAGAGACCCAGTACTTC. As protein: CASSFSQDGLRQETQYF. The V call is TRBV12-1, the J call TRBJ2-5; the table's D call, TRBD2, was not checked against the DNA. TRBV12-1 is a pseudogene segment. The CDR3 spans 17 residues.

This sequence joins TRBV15 and TRBJ2-1; 8 bases fit TRBD2. Germline V gene data show CDR1 as LNHNV and CDR2 as YYDKDF (reference sequence). After removal of 4 bases from V and 1 base from J, the junction contained 3 bases not matched to a gene. This CDR3 has 15 residues. The CDR3 nucleotides read TGTGCCACCAGCAAGTTAGCGGGATCCTACAATGAGCAGTTCTTC. It yields the protein CATSKLAGSYNEQFF.